What follows are 5 T cell receptor beta chains derived from one specimen sequenced in a study of T cell responses to AZD1222 COVID-19 vaccine. The repertoire was sequenced with immunoSEQ multiplex PCR; TCRdb's copy has only in-frame clones and lacks some. Of roughly 110,000 clones in the sample, nearly 90% were seen once. This material consisted of peripheral blood, taken 28 days after the second AZD1222 dose. These receptors all come from an adult who received the AZD1222 COVID-19 vaccine.

The rearrangement uses TRBV5-6 and TRBJ2-2; 7 bases agree with TRBD1. The CDR3 covers 13 residues. The V gene's germline CDR1 is SGHDT and CDR2 YYEEEE. The junction had 7 bases not matched to a gene; V was cut back by 4 bases and J by 10 bases. The CDR3 reads CASSPWDSPELFF. The CDR3 region has the DNA TGTGCCAGCAGCCCCTGGGACAGCCCGGAGCTGTTTTTT. Based on the CDR3 plus reference TRBV5-6 and TRBJ2-2, the full variable domain is DAGVTQSPTHLIKTRGQQVTLRCSPKSGHDTVSWYQQALGQGPQFIFQYYEEEERQRGNFPDRFSGHQFPNYSSELNVNALLLGDSALYLCASSPWDSPELFFGEGSRLTVL.

Only a few counts were recorded for this clone. The V and J genes are TRBV19 and TRBJ1-6; no firm D call. The germline CDR1 and CDR2 sequences are LNHDA and SQIVND (reference sequence). The CDR3 totals 14 residues. Between the trimmed V and J ends, which lost 7 bases and 11 bases, there was a span of 18 bases. The CDR3 loop is CASTNTGYSAPLHF. In nucleotides, the CDR3 is TGTGCCAGTACTAATACCGGGTATTCGGCACCCCTCCACTTT. The variable domain in full, completed from reference TRBV19 and TRBJ1-6, reads DGGITQSPKYLFRKEGQNVTLSCEQNLNHDAMYWYRQDPGQGLRLIYYSQIVNDFQKGDIAEGYSVSREKKESFPLTVTSAQKNPTAFYLCASTNTGYSAPLHFGNGTRLTVT.

A single count supports this clone. The chain employs TRBV6-5 and TRBJ2-2; D is unclear. The CDR3 has 13 amino acids. V shed 7 bases and J shed 2 bases, with 8 bases lying between them. Germline-derived CDR1 and CDR2 are MNHEY and SVGAGI. This chain's CDR3 is CASTRLNTGELFF. The CDR3 DNA sequence: TGTGCCAGCACCCGCCTTAACACCGGGGAGCTGTTTTTT.

This chain joins TRBV30 and TRBJ2-7; 7 bases are a match to TRBD1. The CDR3 covers 14 residues. Germline CDR1 GTSNPN, CDR2 SVGIG (reference sequence). The V and J ends lost 6 bases and 3 bases, in that order; junction bases with no gene match: 11. CDR3 sequence (DNA): TGTGCCTGTTCTAACTCGGGACAGCTCTACGAGCAGTACTTC. Amino acid sequence: CACSNSGQLYEQYF.

Only one count was recorded for this clone. The chain has TRBV4-1 and TRBJ1-2, with unresolved D. The V end lost 5 bases, the J end lost 3 bases, and 13 bases lay between the germline ends. In germline, CDR1 is MGHRA, CDR2 YSYEKL. The CDR3 length is 14 residues. DNA for the CDR3: TGCGCCAGCAGCTCAGAAGACTTATACTATGGCTACACCTTC. This encodes CASSSEDLYYGYTF.